This passage covers 32 T cell receptor beta chains from one sample sequenced in a study of cytomegalovirus exposure and HLA in healthy donors. This PCR relied on a set of 60 Vbeta primers and 13 Jbeta primers. Clones were sequenced by immunoSEQ multiplex PCR, and TCRdb holds only the in-frame ones, with some missing. The table includes 150,000 to 200,000 clones, approximately 71% detected once. Sequencing used PBMCs. Receptors were obtained from a man aged 30 to 45 in good health and CMV-seropositive.

The chain couples TRBV27 to TRBJ2-3; 7 nucleotides line up with TRBD2. The CDR3 has 16 amino acids. The V gene's germline CDR1 is MNHEY and CDR2 SMNVEV (reference sequence). Trimming at V came to 2 bases and at J to 7 bases, leaving 12 bases not matched to a gene. The CDR3 sequence: CASSLVGVAGLYTQYF. For the CDR3, the DNA is TGTGCCAGCAGTTTAGTCGGGGTAGCGGGCCTATATACGCAGTATTTT.

This clone was recorded a few times. This chain joins TRBV9 and TRBJ2-2; TRBD1 matches 7 bases. V was pared by 6 bases and J by 0 bases, with 8 bases of the junction left unmatched. This CDR3 has 16 amino acids. Per germline, CDR1 SGDLS and CDR2 YYNGEE. DNA of the CDR3: TGTGCCAGCACTGACCCGGGACAGCCGAACACCGGGGAGCTGTTTTTT. Its translation is CASTDPGQPNTGELFF.

The rearrangement uses TRBV30 and TRBJ2-1; 8 positions agree with TRBD1. The length of the CDR3 is 10 residues. Per germline, CDR1 GTSNPN and CDR2 SVGIG (reference sequence). V dropped 2 bases and J dropped 15; count of bases not matched to a gene: 3. The CDR3 DNA follows: TGTGCCTGGAGTAGGACAGGGCGGTTCTTC. Translated, it gives CAWSRTGRFF.

This clone was counted a single time. V is TRBV5-1 and J is TRBJ2-1; 10 nucleotides agree with TRBD2. The trim removed 1 base at V and 6 bases at J, leaving 7 bases unmatched. The CDR3 extends over 16 amino acids. Germline values: CDR1 SGHRS, CDR2 YFSETQ. The CDR3 region is CASSLNPSGSINEQFF. As DNA, the CDR3 is TGCGCCAGCAGCTTGAACCCTAGCGGGAGTATCAATGAGCAGTTCTTC.

The chain links TRBV6-5 to TRBJ2-5, with a tentative D call TRBD2 (5 bases). The germline CDR1 and CDR2 sequences are MNHEY and SVGAGI. This CDR3 spans 14 amino acids. With 8 bases removed from V and 5 bases from J, the gap between germline ends came to 18 bases. For the CDR3, the DNA is TGTGCCAGCCGGTCCCGAGGGAGACTCGAGACCCAGTACTTC. It codes for CASRSRGRLETQYF.

Ten or more counts support this clone. V usage is TRBV6-1 and J usage is TRBJ1-2; D unresolved. Germline assignment: CDR1 MNHNS and CDR2 SASEGT. The CDR3 extends over 11 amino acids. With 7 bases removed from V and 2 bases from J, the gap between germline ends came to 5 bases. The CDR3 sequence is CASTVNYGYTF. CDR3 bases: TGTGCCAGCACTGTGAACTATGGCTACACCTTC.

This chain connects TRBV29-1 to TRBJ1-1; 10 nucleotides agree with TRBD1. Germline CDR1 and CDR2: SQVTM and ANQGSEA. This CDR3 spans 15 amino acids. V dropped 0 bases and J dropped 4; count of bases not matched to a gene: 5. The CDR3 DNA follows: TGCAGCGTTGAAGACTGGGACAGGGGCGCCACTGAAGCTTTCTTT. As protein: CSVEDWDRGATEAFF. Using reference TRBV29-1 and TRBJ1-1 for the parts outside the CDR3, the full variable domain is SAVISQKPSRDICQRGTSLTIQCQVDSQVTMMFWYRQQPGQSLTLIATANQGSEATYESGFVIDKFPISRPNLTFSTLTVSNMSPEDSSIYLCSVEDWDRGATEAFFGQGTRLTVV.

J is TRBJ2-2 and V is TRBV5-1; D might be TRBD2 (5 bases). Germline V lookup: CDR1 SGHRS, CDR2 YFSETQ. The CDR3 consists of 14 residues. With 7 bases removed from V and 6 bases from J, the gap between germline ends came to 16 bases. CDR3 loop: CASFEGVVAGELFF. DNA for the CDR3: TGCGCCAGCTTTGAGGGAGTGGTGGCCGGGGAGCTGTTTTTT.

The J gene is TRBJ2-1, the V gene TRBV30; TRBD2 agrees at 8 bases. Unmatched junction bases numbered 1, after V lost 5 bases and J lost 4 bases. The germline V gene encodes CDR1 GTSNPN and CDR2 SVGIG (reference sequence). The CDR3 runs 12 residues. Written as DNA, the CDR3 is TGTGCCTGGCGGGAGGGGTACAATGAGCAGTTCTTC. Translating gives CAWREGYNEQFF. Complete variable domain (other parts from reference TRBV30 and TRBJ2-1): SQTIHQWPATLVQPVGSPLSLECTVEGTSNPNLYWYRQAAGRGLQLLFYSVGIGQISSEVPQNLSASRPQDRQFILSSKKLLLSDSGFYLCAWREGYNEQFFGPGTRLTVL.

This chain links TRBV5-1 with TRBJ2-7; 7 nucleotides align to TRBD2. CDR1 is SGHRS and CDR2 is YFSETQ in the germline V gene. The CDR3 totals 17 residues. J was trimmed by 5 bases and V by 0 bases; bases with no gene match: 14. The CDR3 here is CASSLGPQRGNLDEQYF. CDR3 DNA sequence: TGCGCCAGCAGCTTGGGCCCTCAGCGGGGTAACCTAGACGAGCAGTACTTC.

This clone was seen a handful of times. The chain employs TRBV28 and TRBJ1-1, with D possibly matching TRBD1 (5 bases). The ends were cut back, 7 bases at V and 6 bases at J, with 15 bases in the middle. The V gene's germline CDR1 is MDHEN and CDR2 SYDVKM. This CDR3 spans 13 amino acids. The CDR3 loop is CASNLGEGAEAFF. The CDR3 DNA reads as TGTGCCAGCAACTTAGGGGAAGGGGCTGAAGCTTTCTTT.

On this clone: This CDR3 is also generated by other DNA sequences in the sample. The chain carries TRBV13 and TRBJ2-3; 10 nucleotides match TRBD1. In germline, CDR1 is PRHDT, CDR2 FYEKMQ (reference sequence). The CDR3 is 17 amino acids. With V trimmed by 5 bases and J by 6 bases, 14 bases remained unmatched. The chain's CDR3 is CASSRIYDRGLTDTQYF. Written as DNA, the CDR3 is TGTGCCAGCAGCCGAATATACGACAGGGGGCTGACGGATACGCAGTATTTT.

The CDR3 region is CASSRDRNAYEQYF. The CDR3 coding sequence is TGTGCCAGCAGCCGGGACAGGAACGCCTACGAGCAGTACTTC. The chain couples TRBV4-2 to TRBJ2-7; 8 bases line up with TRBD1. The CDR3 extends over 14 amino acids. Germline CDR1 reads LGHNA; CDR2 reads YNFKEQ. Losses at the gene ends were 4 bases for V and 2 bases for J; bases not matched to a gene: 4.

The chain employs TRBV2 and TRBJ2-2, with TRBD2 matching 10 bases. V shed 6 bases and J 5 bases; nucleotides not matched to a gene: 6. Germline CDR1 is SNHLY and CDR2 is FYNNEI. This CDR3 region has 15 residues. CDR3: CASRASGSMTGELFF. In DNA, the CDR3 is TGTGCCAGCAGGGCTAGCGGGAGTATGACCGGGGAGCTGTTTTTT.

This chain connects TRBV5-1 to TRBJ2-7, with 7 bases that match TRBD2. The trim removed 3 bases at V and 3 bases at J, leaving 6 bases unmatched. This CDR3 has 14 residues. Germline V gene sequence: CDR1 SGHRS, CDR2 YFSETQ. For the CDR3, the DNA is TGCGCCAGCAGCTCAGGACTAGGCAGCTACGAGCAGTACTTC. Amino acids: CASSSGLGSYEQYF.

A few counts support this clone. The chain combines TRBV28 with TRBJ1-3; no clear D gene. From germline, CDR1 is MDHEN and CDR2 SYDVKM. This CDR3 is 17 amino acids long. V was cut by 6 bases and J by 0 bases, with 18 bases left in between. The CDR3, as DNA: TGTGCCAGCAGCTTTGGGCCGTCCCCGACCTCTGGAAACACCATATATTTT. Protein sequence: CASSFGPSPTSGNTIYF.

This chain connects TRBV27 to TRBJ1-4, with D perhaps TRBD1 (5 bases). In germline, CDR1 is MNHEY, CDR2 SMNVEV (reference sequence). V lost 6 bases and J lost 4, with 15 bases in between. CDR3 length equals 15 residues. The CDR3 DNA reads TGTGCCAGCAGCGGGGGGGGGACGTATAATGAAAAACTGTTTTTT. Its protein is CASSGGGTYNEKLFF. The full variable domain, rest sourced from reference TRBV27 and TRBJ1-4, is EAQVTQNPRYLITVTGKKLTVTCSQNMNHEYMSWYRQDPGLGLRQIYYSMNVEVTDKGDVPEGYKVSRKEKRNFPLILESPSPNQTSLYFCASSGGGTYNEKLFFGSGTQLSVL.

The rearrangement joins TRBV28 to TRBJ1-2; D unclear. This CDR3 is built from 15 residues. Per germline, CDR1 MDHEN and CDR2 SYDVKM. Trimming pared 5 bases from V and 7 bases from J, leaving 20 bases between. CDR3 region: CASSTDDDSPIGYTF. The CDR3 coding sequence is TGTGCCAGCAGTACCGACGACGACTCACCCATTGGCTACACCTTC.

This chain links TRBV27 with TRBJ1-1; D call uncertain. V was pared by 6 bases and J by 7 bases, with 15 bases between. From germline, CDR1 is MNHEY and CDR2 SMNVEV (reference sequence). This CDR3 has 13 amino acids. The CDR3 loop reads CASSQRQLLEAFF. CDR3 nucleotide sequence: TGTGCCAGCAGCCAAAGACAACTCCTTGAAGCTTTCTTT.

The CDR3 sequence: CASSPNRNNEQFF. The CDR3 coding sequence is TGTGCCAGCTCACCTAACAGGAACAATGAGCAGTTCTTC. This chain connects TRBV18 to TRBJ2-1; TRBD1 might be the D (5 bases). The germline V and J ends were trimmed by 3 bases and 5 bases, with 8 bases remaining between them. Germline V gives CDR1 KGHSH, CDR2 LQKENI. CDR3 size: 13 residues.

The sample holds a few counts of this clone. The rearrangement joins TRBV6-5 to TRBJ1-1, with D perhaps matching TRBD1 (5 bases). Germline values: CDR1 MNHEY, CDR2 SVGAGI. V lost 4 bases, J lost 3 bases, and 12 bases lay in between. CDR3 length equals 14 residues. The CDR3 nucleotides read TGTGCCAGCAGTTCCGACAGCCTGTACACTGAAGCTTTCTTT. Protein sequence: CASSSDSLYTEAFF.

This clone appeared a few times. The CDR3 region is CASSPQGVGQFF. The CDR3 nucleotides are TGTGCCAGCAGCCCACAGGGAGTTGGGCAGTTCTTC. V and J are TRBV28 and TRBJ2-1, with D perhaps TRBD1 (6 bases). The CDR3 has 12 residues. V dropped 6 bases and J dropped 12 bases, with 15 bases sitting between them. In germline, CDR1 is MDHEN, CDR2 SYDVKM.

The gene calls are TRBV5-6 and TRBJ1-5; TRBD1 matches 9 bases. V lost 3 bases to trimming and J lost 4 bases; unmatched junction nucleotides: 5. This CDR3 is 15 amino acids long. Per germline, CDR1 SGHDT and CDR2 YYEEEE. The CDR3 is CASSWGTGPNQPQHF. The CDR3 nucleotides read TGTGCCAGCAGCTGGGGGACAGGGCCGAATCAGCCCCAGCATTTT.

The genes are TRBV28 and TRBJ2-2; 12 nucleotides line up with TRBD1. Germline V gives CDR1 MDHEN, CDR2 SYDVKM. The CDR3 spans 16 residues. Trimming removed 0 bases from V and 5 bases from J; junction bases left unmatched: 1. DNA of the CDR3: TGTGCCAGCAGTTTATGGGGACAGGGGGCGACCGGGGAGCTGTTTTTT. Protein product: CASSLWGQGATGELFF.

The V and J genes are TRBV9 and TRBJ2-4; TRBD2 is a possible D gene (6 bases). CDR3 length: 15 amino acids. From germline, CDR1 is SGDLS and CDR2 YYNGEE. V was cut by 4 bases and J by 5 bases, with 16 bases left in between. CDR3 sequence (DNA): TGTGCCAGCAGCCAGGAGGGCATCATGGAAAACATTCAGTACTTC. Protein sequence: CASSQEGIMENIQYF.

In this sample, this clone turned up once. The chain combines TRBV5-5 with TRBJ2-3; D is perhaps TRBD1 (5 bases). Between the trimmed V and J ends, which lost 8 bases and 1 base, there was a span of 8 bases. This CDR3 has 12 residues. Germline V gene data show CDR1 as SGHKS and CDR2 as YYEKEE (reference sequence). In DNA, the CDR3 is TGTGCCAGGGGGCGGCGCACAGATACGCAGTATTTT. Translation gives CARGRRTDTQYF.

The chain employs TRBV6-4 and TRBJ2-7; 13 positions match TRBD2. Germline CDR1 and CDR2: MRHNA and SNTAGT. The V and J ends lost 4 bases and 2 bases, in that order; junction bases with no gene match: 2. CDR3 length equals 15 residues. CDR3 DNA sequence: TGTGCCAGCAGTGTACTAGCGGGAGGGCCCTACGAGCAGTACTTC. Translating gives CASSVLAGGPYEQYF.

Here the CDR3 reads CAISLQEGTYEQYF. The DNA for the CDR3 is TGTGCCATCAGTCTCCAGGAGGGGACGTACGAGCAGTACTTC. The chain combines TRBV10-3 with TRBJ2-7, with D maybe TRBD2 (6 bases). The CDR3 is 14 amino acids. Between the trimmed V and J ends, which lost 5 bases and 4 bases, there was a span of 15 bases. CDR1 is ENHRY, CDR2 SYGVKD, per germline.

This chain joins TRBV9 and TRBJ2-5, with D maybe TRBD1 (5 bases). The germline V gene encodes CDR1 SGDLS and CDR2 YYNGEE. The V end lost 0 bases, the J end lost 5 bases, and 14 bases lay between the germline ends. This CDR3 is built from 15 residues. The CDR3 sequence is CASSVAGSGGETQYF. The CDR3 DNA sequence: TGTGCCAGCAGCGTAGCAGGGTCGGGCGGTGAGACCCAGTACTTC. The whole variable domain, remainder taken from reference TRBV9 and TRBJ2-5, is DSGVTQTPKHLITATGQRVTLRCSPRSGDLSVYWYQQSLDQGLQFLIQYYNGEERAKGNILERFSAQQFPDLHSELNLSSLELGDSALYFCASSVAGSGGETQYFGPGTRLLVL.

The gene calls are TRBV27 and TRBJ1-1; D possibly corresponds to TRBD1 (5 bases). Between the trimmed V and J ends, which lost 8 bases and 2 bases, there was a span of 12 bases. Germline loops: CDR1 MNHEY, CDR2 SMNVEV (reference sequence). The CDR3 consists of 13 residues. The CDR3 nucleotides are TGTGCCAGCCGCGGCAGGGCTAACACTGAAGCTTTCTTT. This codes for CASRGRANTEAFF.

The chain employs TRBV4-1 and TRBJ2-7, with TRBD2 matching over 15 bases. The V segment lost 0 bases and the J segment 1 base; nucleotides outside the gene matches: 10. Germline lookup yields CDR1 MGHRA and CDR2 YSYEKL. CDR3 size: 20 residues. The CDR3 nucleotides read TGCGCCAGCAGCCAAGACTCTGGACTAGCGGGAGGGAGTGTATCCTACGAGCAGTACTTC. It is translated as CASSQDSGLAGGSVSYEQYF.

The chain carries TRBV7-6 and TRBJ2-1; TRBD2 aligns across 7 bases. Trimming took 2 bases from V and 3 from J; bases not matched to a gene: 13. The germline V gene has CDR1 SGHVS and CDR2 FNYEAQ. CDR3 length: 18 residues. This CDR3 is CASSLIPKNSGHYNEQFF. CDR3 DNA: TGTGCCAGCAGCTTAATACCGAAAAATAGCGGGCACTACAATGAGCAGTTCTTC.